The clone carrying this T cell receptor (beta chain) has only a few counts. Its target is unknown. This CDR3 is 14 amino acids long. The V end lost 5 bases, the J end lost 10 bases, and 19 bases lay between the germline ends. The germline CDR1 and CDR2 sequences are SNHLY and FYNNEI. This sample was included in a study of beta chain features in type 1 diabetes. Expressed TCRB transcripts were sequenced because the entire RNA isolate underwent reverse transcription. Measured with immunoSEQ multiplex PCR; TCRdb has only the in-frame clones, and not every one. The sample has around 130,000 clones, approximately 10% seen once. Study-wide results and limits: For Type 1 diabetes patients, all four CD4+ subsets carried TCRB CDR3s that were moderately but significantly shorter.

Sequenced sample: central memory CD4+ T cells from blood. This receptor was identified in a man aged 25 to 40 with type 1 diabetes. The chain recombines TRBV2 with TRBJ2-3, with D possibly matching TRBD1 (6 bases). As DNA, the CDR3 is TGTGCCAGCAGTCCTTCCATGACAGGTATAGCGCAGTATTTT. Translating gives CASSPSMTGIAQYF.